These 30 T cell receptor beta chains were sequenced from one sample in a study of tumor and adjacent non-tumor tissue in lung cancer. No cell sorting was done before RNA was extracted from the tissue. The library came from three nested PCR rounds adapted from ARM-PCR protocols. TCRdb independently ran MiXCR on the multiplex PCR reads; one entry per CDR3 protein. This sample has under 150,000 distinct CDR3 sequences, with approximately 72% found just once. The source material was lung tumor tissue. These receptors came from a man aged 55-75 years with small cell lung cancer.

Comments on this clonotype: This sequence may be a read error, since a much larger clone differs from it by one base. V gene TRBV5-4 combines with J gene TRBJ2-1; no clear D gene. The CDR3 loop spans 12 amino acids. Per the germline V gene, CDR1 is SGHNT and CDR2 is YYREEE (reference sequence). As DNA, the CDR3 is TGTGCCAGCAGCCGGGCGCGCAATGAGCAGATCTTC. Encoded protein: CASSRARNEQIF.

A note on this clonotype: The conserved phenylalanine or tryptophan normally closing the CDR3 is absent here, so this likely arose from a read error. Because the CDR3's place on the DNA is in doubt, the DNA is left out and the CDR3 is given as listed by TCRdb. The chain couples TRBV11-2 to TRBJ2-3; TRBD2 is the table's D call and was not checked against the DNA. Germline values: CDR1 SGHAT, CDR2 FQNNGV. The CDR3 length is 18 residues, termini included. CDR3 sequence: CASSATIGSRLYSYTQYL.

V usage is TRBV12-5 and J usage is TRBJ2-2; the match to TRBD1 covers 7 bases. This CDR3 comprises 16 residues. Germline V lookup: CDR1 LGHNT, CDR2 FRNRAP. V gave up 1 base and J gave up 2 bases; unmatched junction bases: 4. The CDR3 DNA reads TGTGCTAGTGGTTTGGGGGGACAGCGAAACACCGGGGAGCTGTTTTTT. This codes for CASGLGGQRNTGELFF.

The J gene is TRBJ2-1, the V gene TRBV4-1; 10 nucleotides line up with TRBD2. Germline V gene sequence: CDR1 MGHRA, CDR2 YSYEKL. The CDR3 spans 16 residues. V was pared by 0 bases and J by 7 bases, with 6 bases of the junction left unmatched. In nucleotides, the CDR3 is TGCGCCAGCAGCCAAGAGGCAGCGGGAGGGTTGAATGAGCAGTTCTTC. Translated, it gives CASSQEAAGGLNEQFF.

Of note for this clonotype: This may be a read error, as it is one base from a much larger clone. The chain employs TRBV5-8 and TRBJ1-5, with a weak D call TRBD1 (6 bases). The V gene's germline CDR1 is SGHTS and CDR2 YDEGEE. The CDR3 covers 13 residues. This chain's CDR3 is CASSYGGNQPQQF. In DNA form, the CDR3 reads TGTGCCAGCAGCTATGGGGGCAATCAGCCCCAGCAATTT.

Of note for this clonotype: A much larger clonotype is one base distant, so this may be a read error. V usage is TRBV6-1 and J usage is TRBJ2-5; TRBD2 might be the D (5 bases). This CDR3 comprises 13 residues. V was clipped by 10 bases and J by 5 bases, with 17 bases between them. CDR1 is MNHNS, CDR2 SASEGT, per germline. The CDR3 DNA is TGTGCCATTCGAGGGTCGGAGCAGGAGACCCAGTACTTC. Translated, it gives CAIRGSEQETQYF.

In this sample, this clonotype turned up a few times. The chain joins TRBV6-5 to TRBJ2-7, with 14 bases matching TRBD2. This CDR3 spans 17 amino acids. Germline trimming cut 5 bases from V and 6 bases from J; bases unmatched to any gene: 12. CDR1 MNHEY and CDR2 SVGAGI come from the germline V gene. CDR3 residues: CASSPRLAGGPRAEQYF. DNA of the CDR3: TGTGCCAGCAGTCCCCGACTAGCGGGAGGGCCTAGAGCCGAGCAGTACTTC.

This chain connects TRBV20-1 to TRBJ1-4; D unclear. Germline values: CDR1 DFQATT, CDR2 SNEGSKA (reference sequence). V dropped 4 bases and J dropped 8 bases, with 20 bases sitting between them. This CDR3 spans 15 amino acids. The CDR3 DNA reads TGCAGTGCTACTCGGGTTTCGTCCTATAACGAAAAACTGTTTTTT. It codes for CSATRVSSYNEKLFF.

The CDR3 region has the DNA TGTGCCAGCAGCTTCGGGTCAGCCTACACTGAACAGTTCTTC. Translating gives CASSFGSAYTEQFF. This rearrangement joins TRBV11-2 to TRBJ2-1; D is uncertain. Trimming pared 3 bases from V and 13 bases from J, leaving 19 bases between. Per germline, CDR1 SGHAT and CDR2 FQNNGV. The CDR3 spans 14 residues.

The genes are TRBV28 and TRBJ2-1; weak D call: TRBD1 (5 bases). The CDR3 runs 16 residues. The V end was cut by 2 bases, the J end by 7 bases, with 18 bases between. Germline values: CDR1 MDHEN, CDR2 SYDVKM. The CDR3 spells CASSLGEPSGWNEQFF. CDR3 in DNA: TGTGCCAGCAGTTTAGGTGAGCCCTCAGGGTGGAATGAGCAGTTCTTC. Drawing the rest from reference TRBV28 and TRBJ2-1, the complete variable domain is DVKVTQSSRYLVKRTGEKVFLECVQDMDHENMFWYRQDPGLGLRLIYFSYDVKMKEKGDIPEGYSVSREKKERFSLILESASTNQTSMYLCASSLGEPSGWNEQFFGPGTRLTVL.

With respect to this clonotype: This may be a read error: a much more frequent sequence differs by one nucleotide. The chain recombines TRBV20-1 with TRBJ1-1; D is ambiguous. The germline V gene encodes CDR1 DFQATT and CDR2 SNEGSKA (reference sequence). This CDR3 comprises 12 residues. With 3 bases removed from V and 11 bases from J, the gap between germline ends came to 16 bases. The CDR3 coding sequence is TGCAGTGCTAGTGTTTGGGCGGGAGCGGCTTTCTTT. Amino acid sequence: CSASVWAGAAFF.

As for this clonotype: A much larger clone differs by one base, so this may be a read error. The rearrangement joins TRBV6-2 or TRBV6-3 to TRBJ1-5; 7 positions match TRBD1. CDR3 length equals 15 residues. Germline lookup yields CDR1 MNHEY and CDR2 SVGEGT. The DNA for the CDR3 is TGTGCCAGCAGTTACTCGACAGGGTGGAATCGGCCCCAGCATTTT. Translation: CASSYSTGWNRPQHF.

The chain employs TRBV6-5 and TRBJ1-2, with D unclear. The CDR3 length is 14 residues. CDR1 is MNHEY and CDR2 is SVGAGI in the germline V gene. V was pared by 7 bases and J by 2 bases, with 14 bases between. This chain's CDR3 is CASKPEGGNYGYTF. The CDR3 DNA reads TGTGCCAGCAAGCCCGAGGGCGGAAACTATGGCTACACCTTC.

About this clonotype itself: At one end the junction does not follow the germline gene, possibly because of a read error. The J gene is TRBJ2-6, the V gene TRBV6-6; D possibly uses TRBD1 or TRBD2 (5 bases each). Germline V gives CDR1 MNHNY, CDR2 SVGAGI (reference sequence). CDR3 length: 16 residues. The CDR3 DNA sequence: TGTGCCAGCAGCAACTGGGGGTCCTCTGGGACCAACGTCCTGACTTTC. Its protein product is CASSNWGSSGTNVLTF.

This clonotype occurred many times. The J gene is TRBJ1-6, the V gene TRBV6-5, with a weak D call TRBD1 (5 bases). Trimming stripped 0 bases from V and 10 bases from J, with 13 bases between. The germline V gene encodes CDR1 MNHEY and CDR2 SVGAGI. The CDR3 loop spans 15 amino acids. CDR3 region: CASSYSGLGVSPLHF. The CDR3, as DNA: TGTGCCAGCAGTTACTCGGGTCTGGGGGTATCACCCCTCCACTTT.

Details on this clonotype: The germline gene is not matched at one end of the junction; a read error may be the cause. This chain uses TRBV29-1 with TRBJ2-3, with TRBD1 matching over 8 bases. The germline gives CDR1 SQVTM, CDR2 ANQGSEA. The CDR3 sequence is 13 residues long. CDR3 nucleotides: TGCAGCGTTATGGACAGGGACACATATACGCAGTATTTT. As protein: CSVMDRDTYTQYF.

As DNA, the CDR3 is TGTGCCAGCAGTTATTCGATTAATAGCAATCAGCCCCAGCATTTT. Its translation: CASSYSINSNQPQHF. The chain recombines TRBV6-5 with TRBJ1-5, with no clear D. Germline V lookup: CDR1 MNHEY, CDR2 SVGAGI. The CDR3 is 15 amino acids. The ends were cut back, 3 bases at V and 0 bases at J, with 9 bases in the middle.

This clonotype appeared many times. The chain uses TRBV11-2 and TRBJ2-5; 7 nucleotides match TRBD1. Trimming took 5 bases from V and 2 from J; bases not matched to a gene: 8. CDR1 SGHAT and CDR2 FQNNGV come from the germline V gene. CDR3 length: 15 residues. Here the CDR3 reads CASSRGDSAQETQYF. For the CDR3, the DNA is TGTGCCAGCAGCCGAGGGGACAGCGCGCAAGAGACCCAGTACTTC.

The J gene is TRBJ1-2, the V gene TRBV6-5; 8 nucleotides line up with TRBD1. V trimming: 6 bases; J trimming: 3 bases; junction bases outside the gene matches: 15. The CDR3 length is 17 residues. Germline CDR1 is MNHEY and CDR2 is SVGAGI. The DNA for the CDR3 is TGTGCCAGCAGAACTCTAGCAGGGGGCGAGTGGGACTATGGCTACACCTTC. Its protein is CASRTLAGGEWDYGYTF.

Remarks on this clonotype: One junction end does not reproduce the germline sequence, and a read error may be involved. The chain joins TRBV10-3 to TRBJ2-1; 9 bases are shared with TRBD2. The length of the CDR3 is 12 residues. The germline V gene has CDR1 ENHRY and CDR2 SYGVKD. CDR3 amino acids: CTISELAGEQFF. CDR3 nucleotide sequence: TGTACCATCAGTGAACTAGCGGGCGAGCAATTCTTC.

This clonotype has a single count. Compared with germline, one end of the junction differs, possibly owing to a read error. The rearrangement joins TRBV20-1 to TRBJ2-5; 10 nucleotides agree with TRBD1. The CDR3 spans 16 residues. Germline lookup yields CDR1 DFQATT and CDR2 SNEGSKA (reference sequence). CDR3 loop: CSALRDRGGLQESQYF. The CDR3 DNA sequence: TGCAGTGCTCTCCGGGACAGGGGCGGTCTCCAAGAGAGCCAGTACTTC.

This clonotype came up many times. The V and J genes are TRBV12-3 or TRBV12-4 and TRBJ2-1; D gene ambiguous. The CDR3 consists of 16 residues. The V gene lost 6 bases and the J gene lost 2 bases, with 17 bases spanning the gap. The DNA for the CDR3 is TGTGCCAGCAGACCTATGGGGTTAAGGGCCTACAATGAGCAGTTCTTC. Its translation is CASRPMGLRAYNEQFF.

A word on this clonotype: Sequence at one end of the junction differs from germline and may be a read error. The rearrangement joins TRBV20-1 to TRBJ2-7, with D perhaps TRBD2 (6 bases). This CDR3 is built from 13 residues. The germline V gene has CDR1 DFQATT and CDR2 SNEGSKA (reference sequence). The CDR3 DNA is TGCATTGCGCATAGCGGTAGCTCCTACGAGCAGTCCTTC. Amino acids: CIAHSGSSYEQSF.

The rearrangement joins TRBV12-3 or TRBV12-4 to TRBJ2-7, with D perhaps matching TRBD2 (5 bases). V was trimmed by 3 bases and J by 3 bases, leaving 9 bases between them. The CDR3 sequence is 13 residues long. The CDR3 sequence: CASSFHEGYEQYF. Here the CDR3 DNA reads TGTGCCAGCAGTTTTCATGAGGGCTACGAGCAGTACTTC.

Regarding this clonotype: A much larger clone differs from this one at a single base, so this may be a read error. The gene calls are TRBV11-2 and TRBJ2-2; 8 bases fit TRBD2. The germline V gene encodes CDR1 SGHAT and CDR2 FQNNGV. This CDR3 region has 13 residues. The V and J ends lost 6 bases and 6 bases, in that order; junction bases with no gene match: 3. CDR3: CASSPSGPGELFF. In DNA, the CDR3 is TGTGCCAGCAGTCCTAGCGGGCCCGGGGAGCTGTTTTTT.

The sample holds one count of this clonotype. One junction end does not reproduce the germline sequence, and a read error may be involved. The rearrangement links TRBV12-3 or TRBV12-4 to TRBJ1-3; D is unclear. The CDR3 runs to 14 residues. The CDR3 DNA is TGTGCCAGCAGTTTTCGGGAAAATGGAAATACCATATATTTT. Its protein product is CASSFRENGNTIYF.

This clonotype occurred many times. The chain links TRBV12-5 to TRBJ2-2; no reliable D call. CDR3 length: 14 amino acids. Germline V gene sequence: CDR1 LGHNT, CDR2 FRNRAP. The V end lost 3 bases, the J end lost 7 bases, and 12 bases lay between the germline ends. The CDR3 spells CASGLREGDGELFF. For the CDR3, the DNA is TGTGCTAGTGGTTTACGAGAAGGTGACGGGGAGCTGTTTTTT.

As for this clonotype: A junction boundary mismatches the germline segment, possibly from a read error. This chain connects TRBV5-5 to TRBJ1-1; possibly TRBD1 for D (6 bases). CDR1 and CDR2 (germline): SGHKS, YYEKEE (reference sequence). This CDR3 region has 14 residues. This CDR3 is CANSFTGPNTEALF. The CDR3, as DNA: TGTGCCAACAGCTTTACAGGGCCGAACACTGAAGCTTTATTT. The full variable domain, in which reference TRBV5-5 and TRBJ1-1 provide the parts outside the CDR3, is DAGVTQSPTHLIKTRGQQVTLRCSPISGHKSVSWYQQVLGQGPQFIFQYYEKEERGRGNFPDRFSARQFPNYSSELNVNALLLGDSALYLCANSFTGPNTEALFGQGTRLTVV.

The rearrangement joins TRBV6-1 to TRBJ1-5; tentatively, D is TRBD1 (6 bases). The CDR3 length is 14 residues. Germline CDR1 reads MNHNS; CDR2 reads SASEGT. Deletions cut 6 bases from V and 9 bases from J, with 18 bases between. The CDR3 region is CASRSQGNFMPQHF. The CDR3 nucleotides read TGTGCCAGCAGATCACAGGGAAACTTCATGCCCCAGCATTTT.

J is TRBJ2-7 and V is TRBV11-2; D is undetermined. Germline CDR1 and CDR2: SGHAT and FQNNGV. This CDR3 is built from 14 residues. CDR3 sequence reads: CDSSLDLTGYEQYV. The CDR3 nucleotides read TGTGACAGCAGCTTAGATCTCACGGGCTACGAGCAGTACGTC.